This is a list of T cell receptor beta chains from one sample in a study of human T cells and chemical hapten exposure. Each CDR3 protein gets one entry after TCRdb re-called the RACE reads with MiXCR. The table shows 75,000 to 90,000 distinct CDR3 sequences, with more than 9% occurring only once. Material: whole blood, obtained in connection with sensitization to the hapten diphenylcyclopropenone (DPC). The receptors originated from a woman aged 45-59 years with alopecia areata. Some clones in this sample may be carry-over from other donors' samples. Each CDR3 is given with its conserved first and last residue. A D gene is named only where the DNA matches it firmly. Rows give clone size only sometimes, using once, few, many, or a class for an expanded clone.

j_gene,d_gene,abundance,v_gene,CDR3aa,CDR3nt
TRBJ2-1,TRBD2,few,TRBV5-6,CASSSFGTSGSHEQFF,TGTGCCAGCAGTTCCTTCGGGACTAGCGGGAGCCATGAGCAGTTCTTC
TRBJ2-2,-,many,TRBV7-8,CASSIRDSHPGELFF,TGTGCCAGCAGCATCAGGGACTCACACCCCGGGGAGCTGTTTTTT
TRBJ2-1,-,many,TRBV9,CASSLAASYNEQFF,TGTGCCAGCAGCCTTGCGGCTTCCTACAATGAGCAGTTCTTC
TRBJ2-2,-,few,TRBV11-3,CASSLVPGAGELFF,TGTGCCAGCAGCTTAGTCCCGGGGGCCGGGGAGCTGTTTTTT
TRBJ2-7,TRBD2,many,TRBV7-8,CASSLRTSGRAPYEQYF,TGTGCCAGCAGCCTTCGGACTAGCGGGAGGGCCCCCTACGAGCAGTACTTC
TRBJ2-1,-,many,TRBV6-5,CASSYDRRRYNEQFF,TGTGCCAGCAGTTACGACAGGCGGCGATACAATGAGCAGTTCTTC
TRBJ2-7,-,many,TRBV7-2,CASGNGVNNEQYF,TGTGCCAGCGGAAACGGGGTTAATAACGAGCAGTACTTC
TRBJ2-1,-,-,TRBV7-2,CASSLALLGREQFF,TGTGCCAGCAGCTTAGCTTTGTTAGGGCGCGAGCAGTTCTTC
TRBJ2-1,-,-,TRBV6-5,CASSYAPTGTPFRNEQFF,TGTGCCAGCAGTTACGCGCCAACCGGGACACCCTTTCGCAATGAGCAGTTCTTC
TRBJ2-5,-,many,TRBV29-1,CSVSYSKETQYF,TGCAGCGTTTCGTATTCTAAAGAGACCCAGTACTTC